Each of the 7 T cell receptor beta chains below was sequenced from the same sample in a study of a mutant IDH1 vaccine in newly diagnosed glioma (dated by TCRdb to the early 2020s). The time point label here, explained by the study, means: week 5, during vaccination. Every vaccine dose consisted of 300 ug of a 20-mer mutant IDH1 peptide in Montanide, administered subcutaneously together with topical imiquimod. Their cognate antigens are unknown. The method behind the library was the immunoSEQ multiplex PCR assay. TCRdb holds this immuneACCESS table with in-frame rearrangements only. Some clones are missing; in checked studies, unresolved V genes explain under half, and the rest has no known cause. Recorded for this sample are around 58,000 clones; about 80% of them occurred a single time. The ten largest make up 3% to 4% of the sample. Sequencing was performed on PBMCs, taken from a glioma patient whose treatment included an IDH1 peptide vaccine. These TCRs come from a man aged 30 to 39 with glioma.

The gene calls are TRBV7-6 and TRBJ2-7; D is unclear. The CDR3 consists of 13 residues. The V and J ends lost 5 bases and 0 bases respectively, with 8 bases between them. The germline CDR1 and CDR2 sequences are SGHVS and FNYEAQ. The CDR3 DNA reads TGTGCCAGCAGCCCCTACAGCTCCTACGAGCAGTACTTC. It is translated as CASSPYSSYEQYF. The full variable domain, completed using reference TRBV7-6 and TRBJ2-7, is GAGVSQSPRYKVTKRGQDVALRCDPISGHVSLYWYRQALGQGPEFLTYFNYEAQQDKSGLPNDRFSAERPEGSISTLTIQRTEQRDSAMYRCASSPYSSYEQYFGPGTRLTVT.

V gene TRBV19 combines with J gene TRBJ2-5, with D perhaps TRBD2 (6 bases). Germline V CDR1 and CDR2: LNHDA, SQIVND (reference sequence). This CDR3 spans 15 amino acids. V gave up 1 base and J gave up 5 bases, with 14 bases separating them. The CDR3 protein is CASSIGSGRGETQYF. Here the CDR3 DNA reads TGTGCCAGTAGTATAGGTAGCGGCAGAGGCGAGACCCAGTACTTC.

J is TRBJ1-2 and V is TRBV5-1; D ambiguous. Germline CDR1 reads SGHRS; CDR2 reads YFSETQ. Trimming cost V 2 bases and J 4 bases, with 9 bases left between them. This CDR3 contains 13 residues. CDR3 protein: CASSFRVGYGYTF. The CDR3 DNA is TGCGCCAGCAGCTTCCGGGTGGGCTATGGCTACACCTTC.

The V call is TRBV5-5, the J call TRBJ1-2; the D is unclear. Trimming removed 3 bases from V and 8 bases from J, with 11 bases in between. The germline V gene encodes CDR1 SGHKS and CDR2 YYEKEE (reference sequence). The CDR3 is made up of 12 amino acids. The CDR3 reads CASSSLSGGYTF. The CDR3 DNA reads TGTGCCAGCAGCTCCCTCAGCGGCGGCTACACCTTC.

This clone came up once. The chain has TRBV14 and TRBJ2-5; 11 bases fit TRBD2. The CDR3 loop spans 16 amino acids. Germline V gene sequence: CDR1 SGHDN, CDR2 FVKESK. Losses at the gene ends were 2 bases for V and 2 bases for J; bases not matched to a gene: 4. This CDR3 is CASSQIGTSGQETQYF. As DNA, the CDR3 is TGTGCCAGCAGCCAAATAGGGACTAGCGGACAAGAGACCCAGTACTTC.

This clone was counted between two and nine times. The chain employs TRBV28 and TRBJ2-2; D is ambiguous. The length of the CDR3 is 14 residues. V gave up 7 bases and J gave up 5 bases, with 14 bases separating them. The germline V gene has CDR1 MDHEN and CDR2 SYDVKM. This CDR3 is CASTNHLPTGELFF. The CDR3 nucleotides are TGTGCCAGCACCAACCACCTACCGACCGGGGAGCTGTTTTTT.

The chain has TRBV5-1 and TRBJ1-1, with 8 positions matching TRBD1. The V segment lost 0 bases and the J segment 1 base; nucleotides outside the gene matches: 2. The CDR3 runs 15 residues. Germline assignment: CDR1 SGHRS and CDR2 YFSETQ. CDR3 residues: CASSLAGQGNTEAFF. The CDR3 bases are TGCGCCAGCAGCTTGGCTGGACAGGGGAACACTGAAGCTTTCTTT. The variable domain in full, with the rest retrieved from reference TRBV5-1 and TRBJ1-1, is KAGVTQTPRYLIKTRGQQVTLSCSPISGHRSVSWYQQTPGQGLQFLFEYFSETQRNKGNFPGRFSGRQFSNSRSEMNVSTLELGDSALYLCASSLAGQGNTEAFFGQGTRLTVV.